This entry concerns a single TCR beta chain. The data are from a study of OX40 agonist ivuxolimab in advanced cancers. Germline V CDR1 and CDR2: SGHDN, FVKESK. This CDR3 contains 15 residues. Trimming cost V 0 bases and J 6 bases; bases outside gene matches: 6. The table came from immunoSEQ multiplex PCR; TCRdb's copy has only in-frame clones and leaves some out. This sample has fewer than 30,000 clones; less than 90% occur once, and the top ten carry 30% to 35%. The specimen comprised CD4+ or CD8+ T cells sorted from blood, sampled in a trial of the OX40 agonist ivuxolimab. This TCR was recovered from an adult with an advanced solid tumor such as melanoma, head and neck, liver or kidney cancer. This chain connects TRBV14 to TRBJ2-3; 7 bases agree with TRBD2. The CDR3 loop is CASSQDRGGMDTQYF. The CDR3 bases are TGTGCCAGCAGCCAAGATCGGGGAGGGATGGATACGCAGTATTTT.